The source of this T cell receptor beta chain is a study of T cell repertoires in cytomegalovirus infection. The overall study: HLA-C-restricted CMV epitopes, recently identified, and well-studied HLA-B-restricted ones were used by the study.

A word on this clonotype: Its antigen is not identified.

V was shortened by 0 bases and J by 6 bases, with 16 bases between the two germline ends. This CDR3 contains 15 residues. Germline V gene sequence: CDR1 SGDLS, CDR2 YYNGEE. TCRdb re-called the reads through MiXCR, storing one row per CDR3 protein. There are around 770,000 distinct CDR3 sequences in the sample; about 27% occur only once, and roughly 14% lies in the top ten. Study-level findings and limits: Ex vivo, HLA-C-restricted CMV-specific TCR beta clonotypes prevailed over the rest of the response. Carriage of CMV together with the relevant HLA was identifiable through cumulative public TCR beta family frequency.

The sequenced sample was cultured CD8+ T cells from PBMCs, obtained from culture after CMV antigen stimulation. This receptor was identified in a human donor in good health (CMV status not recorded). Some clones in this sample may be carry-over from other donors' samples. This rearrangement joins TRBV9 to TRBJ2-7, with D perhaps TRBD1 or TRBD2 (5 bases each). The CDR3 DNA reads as TGTGCCAGCAGCGTAGGGGGGATCCCATCCATCGAGCAGTACTTC. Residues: CASSVGGIPSIEQYF.